These T cell receptor beta chains were read from a single sample in a study of regulatory T cells in long-lasting Graves disease. Using its own MiXCR run on the multiplex PCR reads, TCRdb lists one record per CDR3 protein. The sample has some 370,000 distinct CDR3 sequences; around 20% are singletons. The sequenced sample was peripheral blood mononuclear cells (PBMCs), obtained when the disease was refractory, from a patient treated with antithyroid drugs. Receptors originate from a female donor with Graves disease. Each CDR3 is given with its conserved first and last residue. D genes are given only for firm matches. Size tells how often a clone was seen (once, few, many) or the class of an expanded clone, and some rows leave it out.

clone size	D gene	J gene	V gene	CDR3 protein	CDR3 DNA
many	TRBD2	TRBJ2-7	TRBV28	CASSDGLAGVYEQYF	TGTGCCAGCTCAGACGGACTAGCGGGAGTGTACGAGCAGTACTTC
.	.	TRBJ2-4	TRBV6-2/TRBV6-3	CASSESPGRGIQYF	TGTGCCAGCAGTGAGAGCCCGGGACGAGGGATTCAGTACTTC
many	TRBD2	TRBJ2-2	TRBV2	CASTGLAVTGELFF	TGTGCCAGCACAGGACTAGCGGTCACCGGGGAGCTGTTTTTT
many	.	TRBJ1-4	TRBV7-2	CASSIRQGRVDEKLFF	TGTGCCAGCAGCATCCGGCAGGGCCGGGTCGATGAAAAACTGTTTTTT
many	.	TRBJ2-7	TRBV11-2	CASSLVGLSSYEQYF	TGTGCCAGCAGCTTAGTTGGACTTAGCTCCTACGAGCAGTACTTC
few	TRBD2	TRBJ2-3	TRBV2	CASISLAALTDTQYF	TGTGCCAGCATCTCCCTAGCGGCATTAACAGATACGCAGTATTTT
.	.	TRBJ2-2	TRBV19	CASIRSDTGELFF	TGTGCCAGCATACGAAGTGACACCGGGGAGCTGTTTTTT
many	.	TRBJ1-2	TRBV27	CASSFTANYGYTF	TGTGCCAGCAGTTTCACCGCTAACTATGGCTACACCTTC
many	.	TRBJ1-1	TRBV6-5	CASSYSWGDTEAFF	TGTGCCAGCAGTTACAGTTGGGGGGACACTGAAGCTTTCTTT
many	.	TRBJ2-2	TRBV24-1	CATSDLAVPPGELFF	TGTGCCACCAGTGATTTGGCAGTGCCCCCCGGGGAGCTGTTTTTT
many	.	TRBJ1-1	TRBV7-8	CASSLDIIRAEAFF	TGTGCCAGCAGCTTGGATATAATAAGGGCTGAAGCTTTCTTT
many	.	TRBJ1-2	TRBV29-1	CSVDRGGYGYTF	TGCAGCGTTGATCGGGGTGGCTATGGCTACACCTTC
many	.	TRBJ1-1	TRBV6-5	CASSSLHRARFVITEAFF	TGTGCCAGCAGTTCCCTCCACAGGGCGAGGTTCGTGATCACTGAAGCTTTCTTT
few	.	TRBJ2-3	TRBV7-9	CASRSRGDTQYF	TGTGCCAGCAGATCTAGGGGAGATACGCAGTATTTT
many	TRBD1	TRBJ1-4	TRBV28	CASSAGTVLNEKLFF	TGTGCCAGCAGTGCGGGGACAGTCCTTAATGAAAAACTGTTTTTT
.	.	TRBJ1-3	TRBV6-2/TRBV6-3	CASRSGDTIYF	TGTGCCAGCCGAAGCGGGGACACCATATATTTT
many	TRBD1	TRBJ2-7	TRBV20-1	CSARDPGTGTYEQYF	TGCAGTGCTAGAGATCCCGGGACAGGGACCTACGAGCAGTACTTC
many	.	TRBJ2-7	TRBV5-1	CASSLLYDYEQYF	TGCGCCAGCAGCTTGCTTTATGACTACGAGCAGTACTTC
many	.	TRBJ1-1	TRBV6-5	CASSYSQGNTEAFF	TGTGCCAGCAGTTACTCACAGGGGAACACTGAAGCTTTCTTT
.	.	TRBJ2-3	TRBV28	CASTPGQSTDTQYF	TGTGCCAGCACTCCTGGACAGAGCACAGATACGCAGTATTTT
few	TRBD2	TRBJ2-1	TRBV30	CAYTGLAGAVDEQFF	TGTGCCTACACGGGACTAGCGGGAGCTGTGGATGAGCAGTTCTTC
.	.	TRBJ2-2	TRBV6-1	CASTLLGVGTGELFF	TGTGCCAGCACCTTACTGGGGGTGGGCACCGGGGAGCTGTTTTTT
many	TRBD2	TRBJ2-7	TRBV2	CAGGAAGVGYEQYF	TGTGCCGGGGGGGCAGCGGGAGTCGGTTACGAGCAGTACTTC
few	.	TRBJ1-2	TRBV16	CASSQSASSGGYTF	TGTGCCAGCAGCCAATCTGCCTCCTCGGGAGGCTACACCTTC
.	.	TRBJ2-7	TRBV20-1	CSARDLTWGAYDEQYF	TGCAGTGCTAGAGACCTCACGTGGGGGGCCTACGACGAGCAGTACTTC
many	.	TRBJ2-7	TRBV20-1	CSARDTGESYEQYF	TGCAGTGCTAGAGATACGGGAGAGTCCTACGAGCAGTACTTC
many	TRBD1	TRBJ1-1	TRBV2	CASSKQGSVNTEAFF	TGTGCCAGCAGTAAACAGGGGTCGGTGAACACTGAAGCTTTCTTT
.	.	TRBJ2-2	TRBV10-3	CAIRVRDSVGELFF	TGTGCCATCAGAGTCCGGGACTCCGTTGGGGAGCTGTTTTTT
many	TRBD1	TRBJ2-7	TRBV7-8	CASSLRTGRYEQYF	TGTGCCAGCAGCTTGAGGACAGGGCGCTACGAGCAGTACTTC
few	.	TRBJ1-1	TRBV19	CASSIGANTEAFF	TGTGCCAGTAGTATTGGGGCGAACACTGAAGCTTTCTTT
.	TRBD1	TRBJ1-5	TRBV10-3	CAISATGRADQPQHF	TGTGCCATCAGTGCGACAGGGAGAGCGGATCAGCCCCAGCATTTT
few	.	TRBJ2-1	TRBV20-1	CSARFLGRKEQFF	TGCAGTGCCCGTTTCCTCGGACGAAAGGAGCAGTTCTTC
.	TRBD1	TRBJ2-7	TRBV7-9	CASSQGVHYEQYF	TGTGCCAGCAGTCAGGGGGTTCACTACGAGCAGTACTTC
many	.	TRBJ1-1	TRBV12-3/TRBV12-4	CASTLGGGYTEAFF	TGTGCCAGCACTCTCGGGGGGGGGTACACTGAAGCTTTCTTT
.	.	TRBJ2-2	TRBV27	CASSSTPTGELFF	TGTGCCAGCAGTTCGACCCCAACCGGGGAGCTGTTTTTT
.	.	TRBJ2-5	TRBV7-2	CASSFNLYQETQYF	TGTGCCAGCAGCTTCAATCTGTACCAAGAGACCCAGTACTTC
.	.	TRBJ1-1	TRBV7-9	CASSLRGSEAFF	TGTGCCAGCAGCTTAAGAGGGTCTGAAGCTTTCTTT
.	.	TRBJ1-6	TRBV19	CASSLLEGRRSPLHF	TGTGCCAGTAGTCTTTTGGAGGGGAGGCGTTCACCCCTCCACTTT
.	.	TRBJ2-7	TRBV7-9	CASSPGTRETNFYEQYF	TGTGCCAGCAGCCCTGGTACCAGGGAAACCAACTTCTACGAGCAGTACTTC
many	TRBD1	TRBJ2-7	TRBV6-5	CASSSRDRATYEQYF	TGTGCCAGCAGTTCCCGGGACAGAGCAACCTACGAGCAGTACTTC
.	.	TRBJ1-6	TRBV20-1	CSVAEGHNSPLHF	TGCAGCGTTGCAGAAGGGCATAATTCACCCCTCCACTTT
.	TRBD1	TRBJ2-5	TRBV5-1	CASSSTGQGTQETQYF	TGCGCCAGCAGCTCGACCGGACAGGGAACTCAAGAGACCCAGTACTTC
.	.	TRBJ1-5	TRBV30	CAWSTRKNQPQHF	TGTGCCTGGAGTACAAGGAAAAATCAGCCCCAGCATTTT
many	.	TRBJ2-7	TRBV2	CASSEMVPYEQYF	TGTGCCAGCAGTGAAATGGTTCCCTACGAGCAGTACTTC
many	TRBD1	TRBJ2-2	TRBV28	CASKWTGGVTGELFF	TGTGCCAGCAAATGGACAGGGGGAGTAACCGGGGAGCTGTTTTTT
many	TRBD2	TRBJ2-7	TRBV6-1	CASSPSGTFYEQYF	TGTGCCAGCAGCCCTAGCGGGACTTTCTACGAGCAGTACTTC
many	TRBD1	TRBJ1-6	TRBV12-3/TRBV12-4	CASRTRTGNSPLHF	TGTGCCAGCAGAACGAGGACAGGGAATTCACCCCTCCACTTT
many	.	TRBJ1-4	TRBV7-9	CASSFRRGTNEKLFF	TGTGCCAGCAGCTTCCGACGAGGAACTAATGAAAAACTGTTTTTT
many	.	TRBJ2-3	TRBV30	CAWSGTDTQYF	TGTGCCTGGTCTGGCACAGATACGCAGTATTTT
.	.	TRBJ2-3	TRBV29-1	CSVAFTDTQYF	TGCAGCGTTGCCTTTACAGATACGCAGTATTTT
.	TRBD2	TRBJ2-5	TRBV4-3	CASSNRTSGVLVQETQYF	TGCGCCAGCAGCAACCGGACTAGCGGAGTCCTTGTTCAGGAGACCCAGTACTTC
.	TRBD2	TRBJ2-7	TRBV14	CASSQEAGTSGGYENSPTSLRQYF	TGTGCCAGCAGCCAAGAAGCCGGGACTAGCGGAGGATACGAAAACTCTCCTACGAGTTTGAGGCAGTACTTC
.	TRBD1	TRBJ1-5	TRBV4-3	CASSHRTGGASQPQHF	TGCGCCAGCAGCCACCGGACAGGGGGCGCGAGTCAGCCCCAGCATTTT
.	TRBD2	TRBJ2-1	TRBV27	CASSAGLAAYNEQFF	TGTGCCAGCAGTGCGGGACTAGCGGCCTACAATGAGCAGTTCTTC
many	.	TRBJ2-7	TRBV6-1	CASRAFGGSYEQYF	TGTGCCAGCAGGGCCTTTGGGGGGAGCTACGAGCAGTACTTC
.	TRBD2	TRBJ2-7	TRBV20-1	CSARDLVGLAGGPHEQYF	TGCAGTGCTAGAGATCTTGTTGGACTAGCGGGAGGGCCCCACGAGCAGTACTTC
many	.	TRBJ1-1	TRBV12-3/TRBV12-4	CASSRTAEAFF	TGTGCCAGCAGTCGGACCGCTGAAGCTTTCTTT